The entry that follows covers one T cell receptor beta chain sequence. The source of the sample is a study of blood T cell repertoires in COVID-19. Study-level information: Collection of acute and convalescent COVID-19 samples took place in the United States, Italy and Spain. PBMCs, B-cell-depleted T cells, or T cells were the source of the cDNA or gDNA that made up the material.

Germline V lookup: CDR1 DFQATT, CDR2 SNEGSKA (reference sequence). The CDR3 has 16 amino acids. The germline V and J ends were trimmed by 3 bases and 6 bases, with 20 bases remaining between them. In the authors' workflow: It was from reference gene primer amplification that nucleated cell counts were estimated. TCRdb's copy holds only in-frame clones and misses some; the assay was immunoSEQ multiplex PCR. V and J calls and clone size are as listed in that table; D and trimming were resolved from the DNA. The sample lists around 57,000 clones; about 90% were seen once. The chain employs TRBV20-1 and TRBJ2-2; TRBD1 might be the D (5 bases). The TCR originated in a human donor in a cohort sampled during active COVID-19. The sample taken for sequencing was peripheral blood. CDR3 DNA sequence: TGCAGTGCTAGTAAGGCTGGGGCCAATCGTCCCGGGGAGCTGTTTTTT. Protein product: CSASKAGANRPGELFF.